A single sample is the source of the 10 T cell receptor beta chains below, sequenced in a study of blood T cell repertoires in COVID-19 (TCRdb year 2020). Library preparation used the immunoSEQ multiplex PCR assay. TCRdb re-hosts the immuneACCESS table, in-frame sequences only. Its copies lack some clones; in the studies checked, an unresolved V gene accounts for under half of them, and the cause for the rest is not known. This sample holds 95,000 to 120,000 clones; roughly 88% were observed only once. The ten largest clones capture 8% to 9% of the sample. The sequenced sample consisted of peripheral blood. The receptors were sampled from a woman aged 70-85 years who had recovered from COVID-19.

The chain carries TRBV5-5 and TRBJ1-2, with TRBD1 matching 7 bases. Looked up from germline, CDR1 is SGHKS and CDR2 is YYEKEE (reference sequence). CDR3 length equals 15 residues. J lost 7 bases, V lost 0 bases, and 9 bases had no gene match. The CDR3 DNA reads TGTGCCAGCAGCTTGGAGGGTAGGGGGCTGAGTGGCTACACCTTC. Its protein is CASSLEGRGLSGYTF. The whole variable domain, filled in from reference TRBV5-5 and TRBJ1-2, reads DAGVTQSPTHLIKTRGQQVTLRCSPISGHKSVSWYQQVLGQGPQFIFQYYEKEERGRGNFPDRFSARQFPNYSSELNVNALLLGDSALYLCASSLEGRGLSGYTFGSGTRLTVV.

Remarks on this clone: The sample has other DNA sequences that encode this CDR3 too. This chain connects TRBV7-3 to TRBJ1-5; D is unresolved. The CDR3 length is 13 residues. Germline CDR1 reads SGHTA; CDR2 reads FQGTGA. Trimming stripped 1 base from V and 6 bases from J, with 7 bases between. This CDR3 is CASSLRAGQPQHF. In nucleotides, the CDR3 is TGTGCCAGCAGCTTAAGGGCGGGTCAGCCCCAGCATTTT.

The rearrangement joins TRBV5-1 to TRBJ1-4, with a weak D call TRBD1 (6 bases). V dropped 5 bases and J dropped 7 bases, with 9 bases sitting between them. Per germline, CDR1 SGHRS and CDR2 YFSETQ. This CDR3 is 12 amino acids long. CDR3 sequence reads: CASRGAREKLFF. CDR3 coding DNA: TGCGCCAGCAGGGGGGCCCGTGAAAAACTGTTTTTT. The full variable domain, completed using reference TRBV5-1 and TRBJ1-4, is KAGVTQTPRYLIKTRGQQVTLSCSPISGHRSVSWYQQTPGQGLQFLFEYFSETQRNKGNFPGRFSGRQFSNSRSEMNVSTLELGDSALYLCASRGAREKLFFGSGTQLSVL.

V is TRBV28 and J is TRBJ1-5; no clear D. Germline V gene data show CDR1 as MDHEN and CDR2 as SYDVKM. The CDR3 sequence is 14 residues long. Trimming took 2 bases from V and 4 from J, leaving 9 bases between them. The CDR3: CASSLIAINQPQHF. DNA for the CDR3: TGTGCCAGCAGTTTAATAGCAATTAATCAGCCCCAGCATTTT. Drawing the rest from reference TRBV28 and TRBJ1-5, the complete variable domain is DVKVTQSSRYLVKRTGEKVFLECVQDMDHENMFWYRQDPGLGLRLIYFSYDVKMKEKGDIPEGYSVSREKKERFSLILESASTNQTSMYLCASSLIAINQPQHFGDGTRLSIL.

This clone was observed a handful of times. The chain couples TRBV7-2 to TRBJ2-3; 9 nucleotides align to TRBD1. There are 15 residues in the CDR3. Germline assignment: CDR1 SGHTA and CDR2 FQGNSA. V trimming: 8 bases; J trimming: 5 bases; junction bases outside the gene matches: 11. The CDR3 nucleotides are TGTGCCAGCGGTCACAGGGGGCTTCCGGGAGATACGCAGTATTTT. This translates into CASGHRGLPGDTQYF. The full variable domain, rest sourced from reference TRBV7-2 and TRBJ2-3, is GAGVSQSPSNKVTEKGKDVELRCDPISGHTALYWYRQSLGQGLEFLIYFQGNSAPDKSGLPSDRFSAERTGGSVSTLTIQRTQQEDSAVYLCASGHRGLPGDTQYFGPGTRLTVL.

This sequence joins TRBV6-2 or TRBV6-3 and TRBJ1-1; D remains unclear. Trimming stripped 2 bases from V and 11 bases from J, with 18 bases between. The CDR3 length is 14 residues. Germline assignment: CDR1 MNHEY and CDR2 SVGEGT. In DNA, the CDR3 is TGTGCCAGCAGTTACGCCGGGTTCCGTCACGGGGCTTTCTTT. This sequence encodes CASSYAGFRHGAFF.

The gene calls are TRBV7-2 and TRBJ2-7; a possible D gene is TRBD1 (6 bases). This CDR3 spans 14 amino acids. Per the germline V gene, CDR1 is SGHTA and CDR2 is FQGNSA. Trimming took off 2 bases at V and 2 bases at J, with 10 bases between the two ends. CDR3 nucleotide sequence: TGTGCCAGCAGCTTACACAGGGTACCCTACGAGCAGTACTTC. This encodes CASSLHRVPYEQYF.

The genes are TRBV6-5 and TRBJ1-1, with D possibly matching TRBD1 (5 bases). With 0 bases removed from V and 6 bases from J, the gap between germline ends came to 14 bases. Germline V gene lookup returns CDR1 MNHEY and CDR2 SVGAGI. CDR3 size: 15 residues. The CDR3 here is CASSYSRGGSAEAFF. For the CDR3, the DNA is TGTGCCAGCAGTTACTCTCGGGGCGGGAGCGCTGAAGCTTTCTTT.

This sequence joins TRBV23-1 and TRBJ2-1; 9 positions agree with TRBD2. TRBV23-1 is labeled an ORF, and its function is uncertain. There are 15 residues in the CDR3. The V gene end was trimmed by 4 bases and the J gene end by 5 bases; junction bases not matched to a gene: 6. In nucleotides, the CDR3 is TGCGCCAGCAGTCCGGCGGGAGGGCAAAACAATGAGCAGTTCTTC. Encoded protein: CASSPAGGQNNEQFF.

The genes are TRBV5-1 and TRBJ2-3; 7 bases fit TRBD2. CDR3 length: 15 residues. With V trimmed by 0 bases and J by 3 bases, 4 bases remained unmatched. The germline gives CDR1 SGHRS, CDR2 YFSETQ. CDR3 bases: TGCGCCAGCAGCTTGGGGCTAGCGGAGACAGATACGCAGTATTTT. Translation: CASSLGLAETDTQYF. Combining the CDR3 with reference TRBV5-1 and TRBJ2-3 gives the whole variable domain KAGVTQTPRYLIKTRGQQVTLSCSPISGHRSVSWYQQTPGQGLQFLFEYFSETQRNKGNFPGRFSGRQFSNSRSEMNVSTLELGDSALYLCASSLGLAETDTQYFGPGTRLTVL.